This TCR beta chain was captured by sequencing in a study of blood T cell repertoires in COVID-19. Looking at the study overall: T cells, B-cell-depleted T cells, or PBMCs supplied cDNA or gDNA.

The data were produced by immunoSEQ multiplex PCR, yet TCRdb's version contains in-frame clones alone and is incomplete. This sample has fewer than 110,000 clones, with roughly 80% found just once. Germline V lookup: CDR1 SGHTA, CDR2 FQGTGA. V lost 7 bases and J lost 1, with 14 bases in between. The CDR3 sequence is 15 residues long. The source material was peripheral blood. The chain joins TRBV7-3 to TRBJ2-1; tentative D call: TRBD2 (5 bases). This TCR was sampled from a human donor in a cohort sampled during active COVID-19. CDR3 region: CASTPQPGSYNEQFF. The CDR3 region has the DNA TGTGCCAGCACCCCTCAACCGGGGTCCTACAATGAGCAGTTCTTC.